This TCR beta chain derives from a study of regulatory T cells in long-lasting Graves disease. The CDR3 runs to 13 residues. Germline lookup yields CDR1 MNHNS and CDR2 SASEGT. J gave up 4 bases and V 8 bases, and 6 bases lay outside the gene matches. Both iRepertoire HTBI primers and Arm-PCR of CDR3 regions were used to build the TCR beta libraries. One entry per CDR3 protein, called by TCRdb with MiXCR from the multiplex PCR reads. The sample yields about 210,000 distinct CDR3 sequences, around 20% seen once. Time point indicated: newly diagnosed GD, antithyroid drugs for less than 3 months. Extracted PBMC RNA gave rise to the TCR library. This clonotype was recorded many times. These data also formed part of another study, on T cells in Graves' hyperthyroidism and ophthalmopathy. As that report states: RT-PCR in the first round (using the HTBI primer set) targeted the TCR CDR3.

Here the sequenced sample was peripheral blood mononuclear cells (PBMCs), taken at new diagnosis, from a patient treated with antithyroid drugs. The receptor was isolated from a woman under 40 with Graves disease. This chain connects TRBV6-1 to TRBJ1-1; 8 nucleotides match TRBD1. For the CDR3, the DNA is TGTGCCAGCCGCAGGGGGCAGGTCACTGAAGCTTTCTTT. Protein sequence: CASRRGQVTEAFF.